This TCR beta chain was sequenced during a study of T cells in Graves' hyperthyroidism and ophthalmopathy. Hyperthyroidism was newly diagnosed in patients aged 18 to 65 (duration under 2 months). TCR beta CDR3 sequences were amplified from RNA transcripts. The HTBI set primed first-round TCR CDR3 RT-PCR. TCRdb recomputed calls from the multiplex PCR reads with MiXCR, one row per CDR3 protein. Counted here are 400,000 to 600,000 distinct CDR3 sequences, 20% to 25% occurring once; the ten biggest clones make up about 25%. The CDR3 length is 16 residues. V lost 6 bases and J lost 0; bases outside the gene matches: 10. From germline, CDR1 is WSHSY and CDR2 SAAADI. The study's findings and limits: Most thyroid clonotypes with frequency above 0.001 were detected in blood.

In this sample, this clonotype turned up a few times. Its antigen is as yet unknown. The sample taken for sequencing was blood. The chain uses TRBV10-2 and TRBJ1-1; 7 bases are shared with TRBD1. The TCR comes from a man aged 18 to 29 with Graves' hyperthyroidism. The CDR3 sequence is CASSDRAPTMNTEAFF. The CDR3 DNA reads TGCGCCAGCAGCGACAGGGCACCTACAATGAACACTGAAGCTTTCTTT.